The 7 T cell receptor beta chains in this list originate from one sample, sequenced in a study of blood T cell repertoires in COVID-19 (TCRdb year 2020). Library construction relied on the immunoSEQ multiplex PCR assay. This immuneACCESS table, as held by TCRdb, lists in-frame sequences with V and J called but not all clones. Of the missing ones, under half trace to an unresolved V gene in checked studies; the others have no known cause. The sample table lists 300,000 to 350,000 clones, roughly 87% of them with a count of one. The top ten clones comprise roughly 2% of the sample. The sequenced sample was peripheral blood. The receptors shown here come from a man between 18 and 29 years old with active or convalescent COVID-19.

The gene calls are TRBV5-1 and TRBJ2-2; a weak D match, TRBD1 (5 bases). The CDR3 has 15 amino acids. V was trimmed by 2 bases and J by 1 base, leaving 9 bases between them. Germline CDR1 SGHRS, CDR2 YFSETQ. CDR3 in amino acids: CASSFLQGNTGELFF. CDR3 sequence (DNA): TGCGCCAGCAGCTTTTTGCAGGGGAACACCGGGGAGCTGTTTTTT. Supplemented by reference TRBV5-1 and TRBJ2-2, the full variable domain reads KAGVTQTPRYLIKTRGQQVTLSCSPISGHRSVSWYQQTPGQGLQFLFEYFSETQRNKGNFPGRFSGRQFSNSRSEMNVSTLELGDSALYLCASSFLQGNTGELFFGEGSRLTVL.

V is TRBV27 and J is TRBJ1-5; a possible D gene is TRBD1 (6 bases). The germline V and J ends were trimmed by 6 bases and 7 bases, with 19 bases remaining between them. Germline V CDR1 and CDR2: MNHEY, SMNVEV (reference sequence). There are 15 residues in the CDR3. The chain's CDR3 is CASRIRGPSEQPQHF. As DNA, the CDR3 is TGTGCCAGCAGGATCAGGGGCCCATCGGAGCAGCCCCAGCATTTT.

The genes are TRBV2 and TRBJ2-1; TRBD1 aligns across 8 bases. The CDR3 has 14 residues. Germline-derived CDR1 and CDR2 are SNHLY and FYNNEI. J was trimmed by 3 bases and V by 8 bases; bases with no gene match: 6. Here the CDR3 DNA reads TGTGCCAGCCTGCGACAGGGGAGCTACAATGAGCAGTTCTTC. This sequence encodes CASLRQGSYNEQFF.

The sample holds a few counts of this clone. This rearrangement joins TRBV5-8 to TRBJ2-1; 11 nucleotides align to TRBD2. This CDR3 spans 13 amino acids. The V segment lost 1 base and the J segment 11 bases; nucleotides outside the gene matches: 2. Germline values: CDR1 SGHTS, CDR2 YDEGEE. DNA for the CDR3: TGTGCCAGCAGCTTGACTAGCGGGGGCCAGCAGTTCTTC. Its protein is CASSLTSGGQQFF.

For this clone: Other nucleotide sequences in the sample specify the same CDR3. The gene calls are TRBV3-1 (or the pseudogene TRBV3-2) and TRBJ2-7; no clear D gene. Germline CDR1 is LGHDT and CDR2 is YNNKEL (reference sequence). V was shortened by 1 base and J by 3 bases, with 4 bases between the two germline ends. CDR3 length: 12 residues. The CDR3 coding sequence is TGTGCCAGCAGCCAAGTCTTCTACGAGCAGTACTTC. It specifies CASSQVFYEQYF.

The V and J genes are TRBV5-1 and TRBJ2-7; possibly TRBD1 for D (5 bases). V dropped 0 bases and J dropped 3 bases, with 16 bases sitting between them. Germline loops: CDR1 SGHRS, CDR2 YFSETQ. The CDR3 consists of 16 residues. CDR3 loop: CASSLDRIGRDYEQYF. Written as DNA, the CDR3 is TGCGCCAGCAGCTTGGATCGGATTGGCAGGGACTACGAGCAGTACTTC.

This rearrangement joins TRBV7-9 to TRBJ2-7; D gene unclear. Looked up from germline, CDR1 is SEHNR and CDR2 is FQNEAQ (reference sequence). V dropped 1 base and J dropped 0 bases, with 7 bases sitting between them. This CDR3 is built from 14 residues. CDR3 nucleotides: TGTGCCAGCAGCTTAGGTCCGGGCTCCTACGAGCAGTACTTC. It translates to CASSLGPGSYEQYF.